This T cell receptor beta chain was profiled in a study of T cells after yellow fever vaccination. Findings and limits, study-wide: Clones that expanded after primary vaccination mostly reappeared after the booster (just under 98% CD4, 75% to 90% CD8). There was a small share of clonotypes that showed up in both the CD4 and CD8 compartments.

TCRdb reprocessed the 5' RACE reads via MiXCR and lists one record per CDR3 protein. This table holds about 74,000 distinct CDR3 sequences, roughly 6.9% found once. This clonotype was counted many times. Its matching antigen is unknown. The germline V gene encodes CDR1 LNHNV and CDR2 YYDKDF (reference sequence). V lost 4 bases to trimming and J lost 1 base, with 7 bases between them. The CDR3 is 13 amino acids. The receptor comes from a man between 18 and 35 years old who received the YFV17D yellow fever vaccine. The chain links TRBV15 to TRBJ1-1; D call uncertain. The sample was CD8+ T cells sorted from PBMCs, taken 4 to 5 days after the first yellow fever vaccination. The CDR3 sequence is CATSNTPNTEAFF. CDR3 coding DNA: TGTGCCACCAGCAATACACCGAACACTGAAGCTTTCTTT. Filled out from reference TRBV15 and TRBJ1-1, the complete variable domain reads DAMVIQNPRYQVTQFGKPVTLSCSQTLNHNVMYWYQQKSSQAPKLLFHYYDKDFNNEADTPDNFQSRRPNTSFCFLDIRSPGLGDTAMYLCATSNTPNTEAFFGQGTRLTVV.